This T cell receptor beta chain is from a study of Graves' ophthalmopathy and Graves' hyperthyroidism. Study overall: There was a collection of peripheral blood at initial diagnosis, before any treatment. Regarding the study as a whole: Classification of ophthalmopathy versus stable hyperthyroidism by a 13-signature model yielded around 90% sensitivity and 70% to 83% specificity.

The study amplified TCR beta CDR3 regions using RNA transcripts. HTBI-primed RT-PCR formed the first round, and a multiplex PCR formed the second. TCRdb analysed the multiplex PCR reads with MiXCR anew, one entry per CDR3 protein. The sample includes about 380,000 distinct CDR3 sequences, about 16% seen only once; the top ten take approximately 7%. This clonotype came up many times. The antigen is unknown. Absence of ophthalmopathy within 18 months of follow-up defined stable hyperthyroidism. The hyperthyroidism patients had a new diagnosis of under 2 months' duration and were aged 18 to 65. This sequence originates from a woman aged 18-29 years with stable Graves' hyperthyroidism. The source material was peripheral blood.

Here the CDR3 reads CASSIGRANYGYTF. CDR3 nucleotide sequence: TGTGCCAGTAGTATAGGTCGAGCTAACTATGGCTACACCTTC. The chain employs TRBV19 and TRBJ1-2; D is uncertain. Per the germline V gene, CDR1 is LNHDA and CDR2 is SQIVND (reference sequence). The CDR3 extends over 14 amino acids. Between the trimmed V and J ends, which lost 1 base and 0 bases, there was a span of 6 bases.